Listed below are T cell receptor beta chains from one sample, sequenced in a study of blood T cell repertoires in COVID-19. Only in-frame clones appear in the TCRdb table, and some are missing; sequencing was by immunoSEQ multiplex PCR. The data hold around 250,000 clones, with approximately 89% observed a single time. The sample taken for sequencing was PBMCs or T cells enriched from blood (not recorded which). The receptors come from a man aged 35 to 55 who had been exposed to COVID-19. Each CDR3 is given with its conserved first and last residue. Fields, in order: CDR3 DNA, CDR3 protein, V gene, clone size, D gene, J gene. A D gene is named only where the DNA matches it firmly. Expanded clones get a size class; other rows say once, few or many, or leave the size out.

cdr3_nt: TGTGCCAGCGGTGGGGCCCTGAACACTGAAGCTTTCTTT; cdr3_aa: CASGGALNTEAFF; v_call: TRBV7-9; clone_size: .; d_call: .; j_call: TRBJ1-1
cdr3_nt: TGTGCCAGCACCGACCGACAGAATAATGAAAAACTGTTTTTT; cdr3_aa: CASTDRQNNEKLFF; v_call: TRBV2; clone_size: .; d_call: .; j_call: TRBJ1-4
cdr3_nt: TGCGCCAGCAGCCAACGTGACGACAGCTCCTACGAGCAGTACTTC; cdr3_aa: CASSQRDDSSYEQYF; v_call: TRBV4-1; clone_size: .; d_call: .; j_call: TRBJ2-7
cdr3_nt: TGCGCCAGCAGCGGGACACGGAACACCGGGGAGCTGTTTTTT; cdr3_aa: CASSGTRNTGELFF; v_call: TRBV10-1; clone_size: .; d_call: .; j_call: TRBJ2-2
cdr3_nt: TGTGCCAGCAGCCCACAGGGCAGGACAGATACGCAGTATTTT; cdr3_aa: CASSPQGRTDTQYF; v_call: TRBV6-5; clone_size: .; d_call: .; j_call: TRBJ2-3
cdr3_nt: TGCGCCAGCAGACCAGGACAGGGGGCAGTCCGCGAGCAGTACTTC; cdr3_aa: CASRPGQGAVREQYF; v_call: TRBV5-1; clone_size: .; d_call: TRBD1; j_call: TRBJ2-7
cdr3_nt: TGTGCCAGCAGCGAGGCCTCGGACAGCCCCACTGAAGCTTTCTTT; cdr3_aa: CASSEASDSPTEAFF; v_call: TRBV9; clone_size: .; d_call: .; j_call: TRBJ1-1
cdr3_nt: TGCGCCAGCAGCCAAGGACAGGGTAGGACCTACGAGCAGTACTTC; cdr3_aa: CASSQGQGRTYEQYF; v_call: TRBV4-1; clone_size: .; d_call: TRBD1; j_call: TRBJ2-7
cdr3_nt: TGTGCCAGCAGCTTAGATTGGACAGGGGGCGGTGAGCAGTACTTC; cdr3_aa: CASSLDWTGGGEQYF; v_call: TRBV11-2; clone_size: .; d_call: TRBD1; j_call: TRBJ2-7
cdr3_nt: TGTGCCAGCACCCCGGACTTTTCTCGGCACAATGAGCAGTTCTTC; cdr3_aa: CASTPDFSRHNEQFF; v_call: TRBV27; clone_size: .; d_call: .; j_call: TRBJ2-1
cdr3_nt: TGTGCCAGCAGGAACGTGGGGGGGACCGAAGCTTTCTTT; cdr3_aa: CASRNVGGTEAFF; v_call: TRBV6-5; clone_size: .; d_call: .; j_call: TRBJ1-1
cdr3_nt: TGTGCCAGCAGTTACTCGGGAGGAGACGGCTACACCTTC; cdr3_aa: CASSYSGGDGYTF; v_call: TRBV6-6; clone_size: .; d_call: .; j_call: TRBJ1-2
cdr3_nt: TGTGCCAGCTCACCCCTGAAAGGACAGGCCAACTCTGGAAACACCATATATTTT; cdr3_aa: CASSPLKGQANSGNTIYF; v_call: TRBV18; clone_size: once; d_call: TRBD1; j_call: TRBJ1-3
cdr3_nt: TGCGCCAGCAGCCATGGACTAGCGGGAGGGGTAGCCAAAAACATTCAGTACTTC; cdr3_aa: CASSHGLAGGVAKNIQYF; v_call: TRBV4-1; clone_size: .; d_call: TRBD2; j_call: TRBJ2-4
cdr3_nt: TGTGCCAGCAGCAGGGACAGCCTGTTCGAGCAGTACTTC; cdr3_aa: CASSRDSLFEQYF; v_call: TRBV12-3/TRBV12-4; clone_size: .; d_call: TRBD1; j_call: TRBJ2-7
cdr3_nt: TGTGCCAGCAGCTCCGGGACAGGGTTAAATCAGCCCCAGCATTTT; cdr3_aa: CASSSGTGLNQPQHF; v_call: TRBV11-2; clone_size: .; d_call: TRBD1; j_call: TRBJ1-5
cdr3_nt: TGCGCCAGCAGCTTGGATGGGCTAGCGGGAGCGGCCTCCTACAATGAGCAGTTCTTC; cdr3_aa: CASSLDGLAGAASYNEQFF; v_call: TRBV5-1; clone_size: once; d_call: TRBD2; j_call: TRBJ2-1
cdr3_nt: TGTGCCAGCAGCTTTCTTGAGAGGGACAGGGAGGTTTCCACTGAAGCTTTCTTT; cdr3_aa: CASSFLERDREVSTEAFF; v_call: TRBV7-4; clone_size: .; d_call: TRBD1; j_call: TRBJ1-1
cdr3_nt: TGCGCCAGCAGCCAACTGGTGGTAAGCGGGAGGACAACCAAGCGGGGGACCGGGGAGCTGTTTTTT; cdr3_aa: CASSQLVVSGRTTKRGTGELFF; v_call: TRBV4-1; clone_size: .; d_call: TRBD2; j_call: TRBJ2-2
cdr3_nt: TGTGCCAGCAGCCCAGACAGGGACCACAATGGCTACACCTTC; cdr3_aa: CASSPDRDHNGYTF; v_call: TRBV9; clone_size: .; d_call: TRBD1; j_call: TRBJ1-2
cdr3_nt: TGTGCCAGCACCTCCGGACAGGGAACGGGGGGCTACACCTTC; cdr3_aa: CASTSGQGTGGYTF; v_call: TRBV28; clone_size: .; d_call: TRBD1; j_call: TRBJ1-2
cdr3_nt: TGCGCCAGCAGCTTGTCGGGACAGGAGGGCTACACCTTC; cdr3_aa: CASSLSGQEGYTF; v_call: TRBV5-1; clone_size: .; d_call: TRBD1; j_call: TRBJ1-2
cdr3_nt: TGTGCCAGCAGCCAAGACGGAGCTGATGGCTACACCTTC; cdr3_aa: CASSQDGADGYTF; v_call: TRBV3-1/TRBV3-2; clone_size: .; d_call: .; j_call: TRBJ1-2
cdr3_nt: TGTGCCAGCAGCCCCTATAGCGGGAGGGGCAAAAACATTCAGTACTTC; cdr3_aa: CASSPYSGRGKNIQYF; v_call: TRBV3-1/TRBV3-2; clone_size: .; d_call: TRBD2; j_call: TRBJ2-4
cdr3_nt: TGTGCCAGCAGCAATTTACAGGGAAACGAGAGGCACATTCAGTACTTC; cdr3_aa: CASSNLQGNERHIQYF; v_call: TRBV2; clone_size: .; d_call: .; j_call: TRBJ2-4
cdr3_nt: TGTGCCAGCAGTCCAATAACCGCAAACATGAACACTGAAGCTTTCTTT; cdr3_aa: CASSPITANMNTEAFF; v_call: TRBV28; clone_size: .; d_call: .; j_call: TRBJ1-1
cdr3_nt: TGTGCCACCCTCGGGGGGGAGGCTGGCTACACCTTC; cdr3_aa: CATLGGEAGYTF; v_call: TRBV10-3; clone_size: once; d_call: .; j_call: TRBJ1-2
cdr3_nt: TGCGCCAGCAGTCAACCCTTAAGGACACTATCTACTAACTATGGCTACACCTTC; cdr3_aa: CASSQPLRTLSTNYGYTF; v_call: TRBV23-1; clone_size: .; d_call: .; j_call: TRBJ1-2